These 29 T cell receptor beta chains originate from one sample sequenced in a study of cytomegalovirus exposure and HLA in healthy donors. PCR amplification relied on 60 Vbeta primers (plus 13 Jbeta primers). The method was immunoSEQ multiplex PCR; TCRdb's version includes in-frame clones alone and lacks a portion of them. The table lists about 150,000 clones, approximately 80% of them singletons. Sequencing input: PBMCs. All receptors derive from a young man in good health and CMV-seropositive.

The chain links TRBV7-9 to TRBJ2-2; 7 nucleotides align to TRBD1. CDR1 is SEHNR, CDR2 FQNEAQ, per germline (reference sequence). CDR3 length: 16 amino acids. V lost 3 bases to trimming and J lost 4 bases; unmatched junction nucleotides: 8. This chain's CDR3 is CASSLELTGATGELFF. Here the CDR3 DNA reads TGTGCCAGCAGCTTGGAGTTAACAGGGGCCACCGGGGAGCTGTTTTTT.

This sequence joins TRBV7-9 and TRBJ1-2, with D perhaps TRBD1 (5 bases). V lost 7 bases to trimming and J lost 8 bases, with 11 bases between them. In germline, CDR1 is SEHNR, CDR2 FQNEAQ (reference sequence). This CDR3 region has 11 residues. In nucleotides, the CDR3 is TGTGCCAGCACTTCGGGGGAAGGCTACACCTTC. Amino acid sequence: CASTSGEGYTF.

V is TRBV5-3 and J is TRBJ2-7, with a possible D match to TRBD1 (5 bases). TRBV5-3 is designated an ORF whose function remains uncertain. This CDR3 region has 15 residues. Trimming left V 2 bases short and J 2 bases short, with 14 bases between. CDR3 in amino acids: CARSFEGHRTYEQYF. Written as DNA, the CDR3 is TGTGCCAGAAGCTTTGAAGGACACCGAACCTACGAGCAGTACTTC.

This rearrangement joins TRBV9 to TRBJ2-7, with TRBD2 identical over 8 bases. The length of the CDR3 is 15 residues. Germline V gene sequence: CDR1 SGDLS, CDR2 YYNGEE. J gave up 4 bases and V 0 bases, and 6 bases lay outside the gene matches. Written as DNA, the CDR3 is TGTGCCAGCAGCGTAGGTGCGGGGGGAGGATACGAGCAGTACTTC. Translating gives CASSVGAGGGYEQYF.

V gene TRBV11-2 combines with J gene TRBJ1-3; D not resolved. Germline CDR1 SGHAT, CDR2 FQNNGV. The CDR3 has 12 residues. V lost 1 base, J lost 12 bases, and 10 bases lay in between. In DNA, the CDR3 is TGTGCCAGCAGCTTAGTAGCCAGCGGCATATATTTT. Amino acids: CASSLVASGIYF.

The chain links TRBV6-1 to TRBJ2-5, with TRBD1 matching over 7 bases. The trim removed 6 bases at V and 5 bases at J, leaving 12 bases unmatched. Germline V gene sequence: CDR1 MNHNS, CDR2 SASEGT. The CDR3 is made up of 15 amino acids. CDR3 nucleotides: TGTGCCAGCAGAGGGGGCGGGTACTGGGCGGAGACCCAGTACTTC. Protein product: CASRGGGYWAETQYF.

This chain links TRBV6-6 with TRBJ1-2; D is unclear. V was trimmed by 9 bases and J by 0 bases, leaving 5 bases between them. This CDR3 has 11 residues. Per the germline V gene, CDR1 is MNHNY and CDR2 is SVGAGI (reference sequence). The CDR3 reads CASTANYGYTF. Here the CDR3 DNA reads TGTGCCAGTACAGCTAACTATGGCTACACCTTC.

This clone was detected only a few times. The chain recombines TRBV14 with TRBJ2-3; tentative D call: TRBD1 (5 bases). CDR1 is SGHDN, CDR2 FVKESK, per germline. This CDR3 has 14 amino acids. With 5 bases removed from V and 6 bases from J, the gap between germline ends came to 15 bases. CDR3 amino acids: CASSAQVGVDTQYF. CDR3 DNA sequence: TGTGCCAGCAGCGCACAGGTAGGGGTGGATACGCAGTATTTT.

The CDR3 reads CASSSIGQPYEQYF. Written as DNA, the CDR3 is TGTGCCAGCAGCTCCATAGGACAGCCTTACGAGCAGTACTTC. This chain uses TRBV14 with TRBJ2-5; D is perhaps TRBD1 (6 bases). The J call is in doubt because the DNA end fits TRBJ2-7 better. The CDR3 runs 14 residues. Germline CDR1 reads SGHDN; CDR2 reads FVKESK.

The chain couples TRBV6-1 to TRBJ2-6; 7 bases line up with TRBD1. Germline CDR1 reads MNHNS; CDR2 reads SASEGT. The junction had 4 bases not matched to a gene; V was cut back by 6 bases and J by 2 bases. The CDR3 length is 15 residues. The CDR3 DNA sequence: TGTGCCAGCAGCTCCCAGGGGGCTGGGGCCAACGTCCTGACTTTC. Its protein is CASSSQGAGANVLTF.

This chain links TRBV29-1 with TRBJ2-7, with D maybe TRBD2 (5 bases). Germline CDR1 is SQVTM and CDR2 is ANQGSEA. The CDR3 runs 13 residues. Deletions cut 1 base from V and 2 bases from J, with 9 bases between. CDR3 sequence reads: CSVEGAVTYEQYF. DNA of the CDR3: TGCAGCGTTGAAGGAGCGGTTACCTACGAGCAGTACTTC.

The chain joins TRBV27 to TRBJ2-7, with a tentative D call TRBD1 (5 bases). The CDR3 loop spans 14 amino acids. Germline V gene lookup returns CDR1 MNHEY and CDR2 SMNVEV (reference sequence). The V end was cut by 1 base, the J end by 0 bases, with 7 bases between. The CDR3 nucleotides are TGTGCCAGCAGTTTATGGCAGGGCTCCTACGAGCAGTACTTC. It codes for CASSLWQGSYEQYF.

The chain employs TRBV20-1 and TRBJ1-2, with D uncertain. Germline V gene lookup returns CDR1 DFQATT and CDR2 SNEGSKA (reference sequence). Trimming cost V 5 bases and J 6 bases, with 10 bases left between them. The CDR3 is made up of 11 amino acids. This CDR3 reads CSAATVDGYTF. The CDR3 bases are TGCAGTGCTGCCACAGTCGATGGCTACACCTTC.

This chain uses TRBV4-3 with TRBJ1-2; D is unclear. The V gene's germline CDR1 is LGHNA and CDR2 YSLEER. The ends were cut back, 0 bases at V and 5 bases at J, with 10 bases in the middle. This CDR3 has 14 residues. The DNA for the CDR3 is TGCGCCAGCAGCCAAGATTCCGGAGATTATGGCTACACCTTC. Its protein is CASSQDSGDYGYTF.

This clone was seen a handful of times. The rearrangement uses TRBV10-3 and TRBJ2-1; TRBD2 is a possible D gene (6 bases). Germline V gene lookup returns CDR1 ENHRY and CDR2 SYGVKD. V was clipped by 4 bases and J by 1 base, with 8 bases between them. The CDR3 length is 14 residues. CDR3 in amino acids: CAISVGGSYNEQFF. CDR3 nucleotides: TGTGCCATCAGTGTAGGAGGGTCCTACAATGAGCAGTTCTTC.

This clone was picked up a small number of times. The rearrangement uses TRBV28 and TRBJ1-1; 8 bases map to TRBD1. The germline CDR1 and CDR2 sequences are MDHEN and SYDVKM. The CDR3 runs to 15 residues. Losses at the gene ends were 6 bases for V and 1 base for J; bases not matched to a gene: 7. The DNA for the CDR3 is TGTGCCAGCAGATCTAGACAGGGGCCGAACACTGAAGCTTTCTTT. This sequence encodes CASRSRQGPNTEAFF.

The J gene is TRBJ2-3, the V gene TRBV5-1; D may be TRBD1 (6 bases). The V and J ends lost 4 bases and 0 bases respectively, with 9 bases between them. The CDR3 is 14 residues long. The germline V gene encodes CDR1 SGHRS and CDR2 YFSETQ. The CDR3: CASSRQDSTDTQYF. The CDR3 DNA sequence: TGCGCCAGCAGCCGACAGGATAGCACAGATACGCAGTATTTT. The full variable domain, rest sourced from reference TRBV5-1 and TRBJ2-3, is KAGVTQTPRYLIKTRGQQVTLSCSPISGHRSVSWYQQTPGQGLQFLFEYFSETQRNKGNFPGRFSGRQFSNSRSEMNVSTLELGDSALYLCASSRQDSTDTQYFGPGTRLTVL.

This clone was detected a few times. The chain joins TRBV6-1 to TRBJ2-6, with 7 bases aligning to TRBD1. The CDR3 has 16 residues. Trimming at V came to 4 bases and at J to 2 bases, leaving 5 bases not matched to a gene. Germline V gives CDR1 MNHNS, CDR2 SASEGT. DNA for the CDR3: TGTGCCAGCAGTGCGACAGGGCTCACTGGGGCCAACGTCCTGACTTTC. It encodes CASSATGLTGANVLTF.

CDR3 in DNA: TGCGCCAGCAGCTTCCAGACAGGGGCCCACGAGCAGTACTTC. It translates to CASSFQTGAHEQYF. The V and J genes are TRBV5-1 and TRBJ2-7, with 8 positions matching TRBD1. The CDR3 loop spans 14 amino acids. Trimming took 2 bases from V and 5 from J; bases not matched to a gene: 6. Germline-derived CDR1 and CDR2 are SGHRS and YFSETQ. Filled out from reference TRBV5-1 and TRBJ2-7, the complete variable domain reads KAGVTQTPRYLIKTRGQQVTLSCSPISGHRSVSWYQQTPGQGLQFLFEYFSETQRNKGNFPGRFSGRQFSNSRSEMNVSTLELGDSALYLCASSFQTGAHEQYFGPGTRLTVT.

The CDR3 reads CASSSHGGSDTQYF. CDR3 DNA: TGTGCCAGCAGCTCTCATGGAGGCTCAGATACGCAGTATTTT. The rearrangement links TRBV11-3 to TRBJ2-3; a possible D gene is TRBD2 (5 bases). Germline CDR1 SGHNT, CDR2 YENEEA. This CDR3 has 14 amino acids. The germline V and J ends were trimmed by 4 bases and 4 bases, with 12 bases remaining between them.

The sample holds a few counts of this clone. The chain has TRBV30 and TRBJ2-2; 8 bases agree with TRBD2. J lost 3 bases, V lost 1 base, and 4 bases had no gene match. The germline V gene encodes CDR1 GTSNPN and CDR2 SVGIG (reference sequence). The CDR3 sequence is 15 residues long. CDR3 protein: CAWSESGSDTGELFF. For the CDR3, the DNA is TGTGCCTGGAGTGAGAGCGGGAGTGACACCGGGGAGCTGTTTTTT.

V and J are TRBV28 and TRBJ2-1; D gene unclear. Trimming removed 5 bases at V and 7 bases at J, with 9 bases between. CDR1 is MDHEN and CDR2 is SYDVKM in the germline V gene. The CDR3 totals 12 residues. The CDR3 loop reads CASSVRRNEQFF. The DNA for the CDR3 is TGTGCCAGCAGTGTACGGCGGAATGAGCAGTTCTTC.

J is TRBJ2-7 and V is TRBV5-1; 11 bases map to TRBD2. This CDR3 has 16 amino acids. Germline CDR1 reads SGHRS; CDR2 reads YFSETQ. Losses at the gene ends were 0 bases for V and 5 bases for J; bases not matched to a gene: 7. The CDR3, as DNA: TGCGCCAGCAGCTTGGCGGCTAGCGGGAGGATCAACGAGCAGTACTTC. Translated: CASSLAASGRINEQYF.

This chain joins TRBV4-1 and TRBJ2-5; D not certain. Germline-derived CDR1 and CDR2 are MGHRA and YSYEKL. CDR3 length equals 13 residues. V was shortened by 1 base and J by 5 bases, with 8 bases between the two germline ends. CDR3 sequence (DNA): TGCGCCAGCAGCCAAGCCCCGGAGGAGACCCAGTACTTC. Translation gives CASSQAPEETQYF.

The chain employs TRBV4-1 and TRBJ1-1; D is undetermined. The length of the CDR3 is 17 residues. Germline values: CDR1 MGHRA, CDR2 YSYEKL. V was trimmed by 5 bases and J by 1 base, leaving 20 bases between them. The CDR3 DNA follows: TGCGCCAGCAGCGTCCCCCGTCCACAATCCCGGAACACTGAAGCTTTCTTT. Translated, it gives CASSVPRPQSRNTEAFF.

The rearrangement joins TRBV4-1 to TRBJ2-5; a possible D gene is TRBD1 (5 bases). Deletions cut 0 bases from V and 7 bases from J, with 12 bases between. The length of the CDR3 is 14 residues. Per the germline V gene, CDR1 is MGHRA and CDR2 is YSYEKL. CDR3 region: CASSQDLGPGTQYF. The CDR3 nucleotides read TGCGCCAGCAGCCAAGATCTGGGGCCCGGGACCCAGTACTTC.

V gene TRBV2 combines with J gene TRBJ2-2; 7 bases align to TRBD2. Germline V CDR1 and CDR2: SNHLY, FYNNEI. V shed 2 bases, J shed 0 bases, and the junction held 0 bases outside the gene matches. The CDR3 runs 15 residues. CDR3 sequence: CASSETSANTGELFF. The CDR3 DNA follows: TGTGCCAGCAGTGAAACTAGCGCGAACACCGGGGAGCTGTTTTTT.

This clone was counted only a few times. The chain has TRBV5-1 and TRBJ2-3, with 8 positions matching TRBD1. The CDR3 extends over 15 amino acids. V dropped 4 bases and J dropped 0; count of bases not matched to a gene: 4. Germline lookup yields CDR1 SGHRS and CDR2 YFSETQ. The CDR3 region is CASSPGQGSTDTQYF. CDR3 sequence (DNA): TGCGCCAGCAGCCCTGGACAGGGAAGCACAGATACGCAGTATTTT.

V gene TRBV7-8 combines with J gene TRBJ1-5; TRBD1 might be the D (6 bases). The CDR3 length is 18 residues. Germline V gives CDR1 SGHVS, CDR2 FQNEAQ. V shed 1 base and J shed 2 bases, with 18 bases lying between them. CDR3 coding DNA: TGTGCCAGCAGCTTAGAAAGAGTAGGGGGGGCCGGCAATCAGCCCCAGCATTTT. Its protein product is CASSLERVGGAGNQPQHF.